This TCR beta chain was identified during a study of T cell responses to AZD1222 COVID-19 vaccine. Study findings and constraints: In all cases, repertoires were sampled only after the peak T cell response. Baseline seropositivity occurred in only six AZD1222 recipients. Donor demographics were predominantly white British with a female majority; clonal diversity may be underestimated.

The data were produced by immunoSEQ multiplex PCR, yet TCRdb's version contains in-frame clones alone and is incomplete. The table records some 74,000 clones, 70% to 90% of them present only once. Regarding this clone: Its specificity is not known.

Per the germline V gene, CDR1 is LNHDA and CDR2 is SQIVND (reference sequence). Germline trimming cut 3 bases from V and 6 bases from J; bases unmatched to any gene: 1. This CDR3 has 14 residues. Specimen: peripheral blood, collected 28 days after the second AZD1222 dose. The rearrangement links TRBV19 to TRBJ2-1, with 11 nucleotides matching TRBD2. This TCR came from an adult who received the AZD1222 COVID-19 vaccine. The CDR3 region is CASSISGRANEQFF. CDR3 DNA: TGTGCCAGTAGTATTAGCGGGAGGGCCAATGAGCAGTTCTTC.